The rows below give T cell receptor beta chains drawn from one sample of a study of CD8+CD57+ T cells in acquired aplastic anemia. TCRdb re-called the reads with MiXCR, one entry per CDR3 protein. The sample contains some 98,000 distinct CDR3 sequences, around 68% of which appear only once. The sample was sorted CD4+, CD8+, or CD8+CD57+ T cells (not recorded which) from PBMCs. Source of these receptors: a human donor with aplastic anemia. Both conserved end residues are part of each CDR3. A D gene is named only where the DNA matches it firmly. Expanded clones are given a class, and other clones once, few, many or no size at all.

>TRBV20-1|TRBJ2-3|.|.
TGCAGTGCTCAAAAGGGAGGGGGACGTTTAGATACGCAGTATTTT
CSAQKGGGRLDTQYF
>TRBV10-3|TRBJ1-6|.|.
TGTGCCATCAGTGAGTCTGTAGGGGCAAATTCACCCCTCCACTTT
CAISESVGANSPLHF
>TRBV9|TRBJ1-2|.|many
TGTGCCAGCAGCGTAGGCGGGGGGAACTATGGCTACACCTTC
CASSVGGGNYGYTF
>TRBV6-1|TRBJ1-5|.|.
TGTGCCAGCAGAGCGGGAATACTTGAGCCCCAGCATTTT
CASRAGILEPQHF
>TRBV5-4|TRBJ2-7|TRBD1|.
TGTGCCAGCAGCTTGAAGGCCCGGACAGGGAGGGAGCAGTACTTC
CASSLKARTGREQYF
>TRBV2|TRBJ2-7|.|once
TGTGCCAGCAGTGCCGGGGGAACGGCCAGTCAGTACTTC
CASSAGGTASQYF
>TRBV7-3|TRBJ2-2|.|many
TGTGCCAGCAGTAAGGAAGCTGTAGACGGGGAGCTGTTTTTT
CASSKEAVDGELFF
>TRBV2|TRBJ1-2|.|once
TGTGCCAGCACACCCATGGGCGGCTACACCTTC
CASTPMGGYTF
>TRBV7-2|TRBJ2-7|.|.
TGTGCCAGCAGCGCCACAGGACTCGAGCAGTACTTC
CASSATGLEQYF
>TRBV10-3|TRBJ1-2|TRBD1|few
TGTGCCACGAGACAGGGGACGAACTATGGCTACACCTTC
CATRQGTNYGYTF
>TRBV25-1|TRBJ1-6|TRBD1|few
TGTGCCACCCAGGGGGAATATAATTCACCCCTCCACTTT
CATQGEYNSPLHF
>TRBV19|TRBJ1-5|.|.
TGTGCCAGTAGTATCGGGCAGGGAAATCAGCCCCAGCATTTT
CASSIGQGNQPQHF
>TRBV20-1|TRBJ2-1|.|.
TGCAGTGCTAGGACTTACAATGAGCAGTTCTTC
CSARTYNEQFF
>TRBV4-3|TRBJ1-2|.|.
TGCGCCAGCAGTCCCGGACAGAGGTGGACCTATGGCTACACCTTC
CASSPGQRWTYGYTF
>TRBV9|TRBJ2-3|.|.
TGTGCCAGCAGCCCCCCGGGCGCCGGGGGCACAGATACGCAGTATTTT
CASSPPGAGGTDTQYF
>TRBV7-3|TRBJ1-6|.|.
TGTGCCAGCAGCCTAGGTCTAAACGGCTCACCCCTCCACTTT
CASSLGLNGSPLHF
>TRBV20-1|TRBJ1-6|.|.
TGCAGTGCTAGTTATCTGTCGAACCGTAATTCACCCCTCCACTTT
CSASYLSNRNSPLHF
>TRBV20-1|TRBJ2-7|TRBD1|.
TGCAGTGCTCCTGACAGGGCCTACGAGCAGTACTTC
CSAPDRAYEQYF
>TRBV7-6|TRBJ2-1|TRBD2|many
TGTGCCAGCAGCTTAGCTCTTAGCGGGGGGATACATGAGCAGTTCTTC
CASSLALSGGIHEQFF
>TRBV7-2|TRBJ1-1|.|.
TGTGCCAGCAGCTCCTCGGGTCAGGGGAATGCTTTCTTT
CASSSSGQGNAFF
>TRBV2|TRBJ1-5|.|.
TGTGCCAGCAGTTTACTAGGAAATCAGCCCCAGCATTTT
CASSLLGNQPQHF
>TRBV6-1|TRBJ1-1|TRBD1|once
TGTGCCAGCAGTGCCAAAACAGGGGGCGTTGAAGCTTTCTTT
CASSAKTGGVEAFF
>TRBV20-1|TRBJ2-7|TRBD2|.
TGCAGTGTCCGGACTAGCGCCGCCTACGAGCAGTACTTC
CSVRTSAAYEQYF
>TRBV10-3|TRBJ1-5|.|.
TGTGCCATCAGTGCCGGTGATCAGCCCCAGCATTTT
CAISAGDQPQHF
>TRBV5-1|TRBJ2-1|.|.
TGCGCCAGCAGCTTGGCTCTAGCCTCCTACAATGAGCAGTTCTTC
CASSLALASYNEQFF
>TRBV20-1|TRBJ1-2|.|few
TGCAGTGCCCAAGCACGGCAGAACTATGGCTACACCTTC
CSAQARQNYGYTF
>TRBV2|TRBJ2-5|TRBD1|once
TGTGCCAGCAGTGAAACAGGGGTTCCAGAGACCCAGTACTTC
CASSETGVPETQYF
>TRBV7-3|TRBJ2-7|.|.
TGTGCCAGCAGCTTAGAAGGGGGTACCTACGAGCAGTACTTC
CASSLEGGTYEQYF
>TRBV20-1|TRBJ2-1|TRBD2|.
TGCAGTGCTAGTCCGGGACTAGCGTCTAGGAATGAGCAGTTCTTC
CSASPGLASRNEQFF
>TRBV2|TRBJ1-1|TRBD1|.
TGTGCCAGCAGTGTCCAGACAGGGGAGGGCACTGAAGCTTTCTTT
CASSVQTGEGTEAFF
>TRBV15|TRBJ2-2|TRBD1|.
TGTGCCACCCGTTCGTGGGACAGCACCGGGGAGCTGTTTTTT
CATRSWDSTGELFF
>TRBV29-1|TRBJ1-2|.|few
TGCAGCGTTGATCGCAGAGGATATGGCTACACCTTC
CSVDRRGYGYTF
>TRBV15|TRBJ2-3|TRBD2|.
TGTGCCACCAGCAGAGGCGGCTCTAGCGGTTCCACAGATACGCAGTATTTT
CATSRGGSSGSTDTQYF
>TRBV6-1|TRBJ2-7|.|.
TGTGCCAGCAGTGAGTATGGCGGGGTACAATACGAGCAGTGCTTC
CASSEYGGVQYEQCF
>TRBV10-3|TRBJ2-3|.|few
TGTGCCATCACCCAGCGAGGGGTTAGCACAGATACGCAGTATTTT
CAITQRGVSTDTQYF
>TRBV2|TRBJ2-1|.|few
TGTGCCAGCAGTGAATCTCGGGGGAAGCGGTATGAGCAGTTCTTC
CASSESRGKRYEQFF
>TRBV7-9|TRBJ1-2|.|.
TGTGCCAGCAGCTCACAGGGTTACTATGGCTACACCTTC
CASSSQGYYGYTF
>TRBV13|TRBJ2-7|TRBD1|.
TGTACCAGCAGAGAGACAGGGGCAGCCGAGCAGTACTTC
CTSRETGAAEQYF
>TRBV29-1|TRBJ2-7|TRBD2|few
TGCAGCGTTGGAGGGACTAGCGGGAGGGCCCGCGAGCAGTACTTC
CSVGGTSGRAREQYF
>TRBV20-1|TRBJ1-1|.|.
TGCAGTGCTAGAGACGTTGGGGGGGCTGAAGCTTTCTTT
CSARDVGGAEAFF
>TRBV7-9|TRBJ2-2|.|.
TGTGCCAGCAGCGTAGCCACCGGGGAGCTGTTTTTT
CASSVATGELFF
>TRBV5-1|TRBJ1-6|.|.
TGCGCCAGCAGCCTAGAGAGCTATAATTCACCCCTCCACTTT
CASSLESYNSPLHF
>TRBV5-4|TRBJ1-2|TRBD1|.
TGTGCCAGCAGCTTGGGGGGGACAGGGGCTCTTGACTACACCTTC
CASSLGGTGALDYTF
>TRBV2|TRBJ2-5|.|.
TGTGCCAGCAGGGTAGGGGGGGAGACCCAGTACTTC
CASRVGGETQYF
>TRBV7-2|TRBJ1-1|.|.
TGTGCCAGCAGCTCAGGAGTTGGGGGCACTGAAGCTTTCTTT
CASSSGVGGTEAFF
>TRBV2|TRBJ2-5|.|.
TGTGCCAGCAGTGGAATGACAGGTTCGGAGACCCAGTACTTC
CASSGMTGSETQYF
>TRBV7-2|TRBJ2-7|.|.
TGTGCCAGCAGCTTTGTAGGAAACGAGCAGTACTTC
CASSFVGNEQYF
>TRBV20-1|TRBJ2-7|.|.
TGCAGTGCTAGAGATGGTTACAGCTCCTACGAGCAGTACTTC
CSARDGYSSYEQYF
>TRBV29-1|TRBJ1-2|.|.
TGCAGCGTTGAAGAAGGTGGCTTCGGCTACACCTTC
CSVEEGGFGYTF
>TRBV20-1|TRBJ1-1|.|.
TGCAGTGCTGGTCGAGGGATGAACACTGAAGCTTTCTTT
CSAGRGMNTEAFF
>TRBV6-2/TRBV6-3|TRBJ2-5|TRBD2|few
TGTGCCAGCAGTTACGGGGGGGAGCAAGAGACCCAGTACTTC
CASSYGGEQETQYF
>TRBV9|TRBJ1-6|.|.
TGTGCCAGCAGCGTAGCTCGGGCCAATTCACCCCTCCACTTT
CASSVARANSPLHF
>TRBV9|TRBJ1-1|.|.
TGTGCCAGCAGGCAGGCGAACACTGAAGCTTTCTTT
CASRQANTEAFF
>TRBV7-2|TRBJ2-7|TRBD1|once
TGTGCCAGCAGCTGGGGGACAGCCTACGAGCAGTACTTC
CASSWGTAYEQYF